This passage covers 10 T cell receptor beta chains from one sample sequenced in a study of blood T cell dynamics during melanoma immunotherapy. The time point denotes: week 3, after first cycle of checkpoint inhibitor. Generated by immunoSEQ multiplex PCR, the TCRdb table keeps only in-frame clones and is missing some. This sample has 10,000 to 13,000 clones, with 70% to 90% found just once. The sample here was blood, taken from a patient treated with checkpoint blockade. These receptor sequences come from a human donor with melanoma.

This clone was seen only once. The chain is built from TRBV7-2 and TRBJ1-2; TRBD1 agrees at 7 bases. The CDR3 contains 15 residues. Germline-derived CDR1 and CDR2 are SGHTA and FQGNSA. The J segment lost 1 base and the V segment lost 3 bases, leaving 5 bases of the junction unmatched. CDR3 nucleotides: TGTGCCAGCAGCTTGGCAGGGACAGTTAACTATGGCTACACCTTC. Protein: CASSLAGTVNYGYTF.

This chain links TRBV27 with TRBJ2-7; no clear D gene. The germline V gene has CDR1 MNHEY and CDR2 SMNVEV (reference sequence). Trimming took 6 bases from V and 3 from J, leaving 9 bases between them. CDR3 length: 12 amino acids. The CDR3 loop is CASSPLGYEQYF. CDR3 bases: TGTGCCAGCAGCCCCCTAGGCTACGAGCAGTACTTC.

This rearrangement joins TRBV7-9 to TRBJ1-2; possibly TRBD1 for D (6 bases). V was cut by 6 bases and J by 14 bases, with 16 bases left in between. From germline, CDR1 is SEHNR and CDR2 FQNEAQ (reference sequence). The CDR3 spans 11 residues. The CDR3 loop is CASSSGQQMTF. In DNA form, the CDR3 reads TGTGCCAGCAGTTCCGGACAGCAAATGACCTTC. Variable domain in full (rest from reference TRBV7-9 and TRBJ1-2): DTGVSQNPRHKITKRGQNVTFRCDPISEHNRLYWYRQTLGQGPEFLTYFQNEAQLEKSRLLSDRFSAERPKGSFSTLEIQRTEQGDSAMYLCASSSGQQMTFGSGTRLTVV.

The chain combines TRBV19 with TRBJ2-7; D is perhaps TRBD1 (6 bases). Germline loops: CDR1 LNHDA, CDR2 SQIVND (reference sequence). CDR3 length equals 14 residues. V was pared by 5 bases and J by 0 bases, with 11 bases between. CDR3 protein: CASSDRTFSYEQYF. The CDR3 nucleotides read TGTGCCAGTAGTGACAGGACTTTCTCCTACGAGCAGTACTTC.

This rearrangement joins TRBV9 to TRBJ1-6; unclear D gene. Trimming left V 2 bases short and J 4 bases short, with 13 bases between. CDR1 and CDR2 (germline): SGDLS, YYNGEE. The CDR3 is 16 amino acids. This CDR3 reads CASSVIRLSYNSPLHF. The CDR3 coding sequence is TGTGCCAGCAGCGTGATTCGCTTAAGTTATAATTCACCCCTCCACTTT.

The V call is TRBV7-9, the J call TRBJ1-3, with TRBD1 matching 7 bases. V lost 5 bases to trimming and J lost 5 bases; unmatched junction nucleotides: 9. CDR3 length: 15 residues. Looked up from germline, CDR1 is SEHNR and CDR2 is FQNEAQ (reference sequence). The CDR3 DNA follows: TGTGCCAGCAGCAGGAGACAGGGTTCCCGAAACACCATATATTTT. Amino acids: CASSRRQGSRNTIYF.

This clone was recorded once. J is TRBJ1-6 and V is TRBV6-6, with D perhaps TRBD1 (6 bases). Trimming took off 4 bases at V and 6 bases at J, with 13 bases between the two ends. There are 15 residues in the CDR3. Germline CDR1 is MNHNY and CDR2 is SVGAGI (reference sequence). DNA of the CDR3: TGTGCCAGCAGTTTAGGGGGACGAGGTAATTCACCCCTCCACTTT. Translated: CASSLGGRGNSPLHF.

The V call is TRBV2, the J call TRBJ1-6; no reliable D call. With 7 bases removed from V and 7 bases from J, the gap between germline ends came to 17 bases. The germline CDR1 and CDR2 sequences are SNHLY and FYNNEI. This CDR3 spans 15 amino acids. The CDR3: CASTLEVGSNSPLHF. DNA of the CDR3: TGTGCCAGCACCTTAGAGGTAGGGTCGAATTCACCCCTCCACTTT.

CDR3 coding DNA: TGTGCCAGCAGCCTAATGACAGGGCGGGCTGAAGCTTTCTTT. This translates into CASSLMTGRAEAFF. V is TRBV2 and J is TRBJ1-1; 7 positions agree with TRBD1. CDR1 and CDR2 (germline): SNHLY, FYNNEI. Trimming at V came to 6 bases and at J to 6 bases, leaving 10 bases not matched to a gene. The CDR3 contains 14 residues.

The rearrangement links TRBV5-6 to TRBJ1-2; D possibly corresponds to TRBD1 (6 bases). The V and J ends lost 4 bases and 4 bases respectively, with 17 bases between them. Per the germline V gene, CDR1 is SGHDT and CDR2 is YYEEEE. The CDR3 length is 15 residues. DNA for the CDR3: TGTGCCAGCAGCACCGGGCCAGGGGCCGGCTATGGCTACACCTTC. Protein sequence: CASSTGPGAGYGYTF.